Listed below are T cell receptor beta chains from one sample, sequenced in a study of control samples from healthy donors and cancer patients. Here immunoSEQ multiplex PCR was the method, and the copy in TCRdb shows in-frame clones only, minus some. This table has about 150,000 clones, 90% to 95% appearing once. The sample was blood. These receptors all come from a woman younger than 30 in good health. Each CDR3 is given with its conserved first and last residue. D genes are given only for firm matches. Clone size, where shown, is once, few, many, or a class for clones that have expanded.

abundance: NA; d_gene: NA; j_gene: TRBJ1-5; v_gene: TRBV7-8; CDR3nt: TGTGCCAGCAGCTTTTGGGTCGGGGAGGGTCATCAGCCCCAGCATTTT; CDR3aa: CASSFWVGEGHQPQHF
abundance: NA; d_gene: NA; j_gene: TRBJ2-7; v_gene: TRBV5-4; CDR3nt: TGTGCCAGCAGCCCCCAGCCACAGGGATTGCACGAGCAGTACTTC; CDR3aa: CASSPQPQGLHEQYF
abundance: once; d_gene: NA; j_gene: TRBJ1-1; v_gene: TRBV9; CDR3nt: TGTGCCAGCAGCGTTGGACCGAACACTGAAGCTTTCTTT; CDR3aa: CASSVGPNTEAFF
abundance: NA; d_gene: NA; j_gene: TRBJ1-4; v_gene: TRBV5-6; CDR3nt: TGTGCCAGCAGCGCAGGTGGCACTAATGAAAAACTGTTTTTT; CDR3aa: CASSAGGTNEKLFF
abundance: NA; d_gene: NA; j_gene: TRBJ1-2; v_gene: TRBV12-3/TRBV12-4; CDR3nt: TGTGCCAGCTCACCGGGTAACTATGGCTACACCTTC; CDR3aa: CASSPGNYGYTF
abundance: NA; d_gene: TRBD1; j_gene: TRBJ1-2; v_gene: TRBV29-1; CDR3nt: TGCAGCGTTGTTGACTTCTCAGGGGGGTTTGGCTACACCTTC; CDR3aa: CSVVDFSGGFGYTF
abundance: NA; d_gene: NA; j_gene: TRBJ1-6; v_gene: TRBV21-1; CDR3nt: TGTGCCAGCAGCACCCGACCCCGCTATAATTCACCCCTCCACTTT; CDR3aa: CASSTRPRYNSPLHF
abundance: NA; d_gene: TRBD1; j_gene: TRBJ1-2; v_gene: TRBV5-1; CDR3nt: TGCGCCAGCAGTTGGGACAGGGGAAATGGCTACACCTTC; CDR3aa: CASSWDRGNGYTF
abundance: NA; d_gene: TRBD2; j_gene: TRBJ2-3; v_gene: TRBV4-2; CDR3nt: TGTGCCAGCAGCCAAGATCGGCTAGCGGGATACACAGATACGCAGTATTTT; CDR3aa: CASSQDRLAGYTDTQYF
abundance: NA; d_gene: TRBD2; j_gene: TRBJ2-3; v_gene: TRBV24-1; CDR3nt: TGTGCCACCAGTGATCGGTTAGCGGGGGCCCGAGATACGCAGTATTTT; CDR3aa: CATSDRLAGARDTQYF
abundance: NA; d_gene: NA; j_gene: TRBJ1-1; v_gene: TRBV12-5; CDR3nt: TGTGCTAGTGGTTTGGGGGCAGTCCGGAAGGGCACTGAAGCTTTCTTT; CDR3aa: CASGLGAVRKGTEAFF
abundance: NA; d_gene: NA; j_gene: TRBJ2-2; v_gene: TRBV19; CDR3nt: TGTGCCAGCCAGACAGACAACACCGGGGAGCTGTTTTTT; CDR3aa: CASQTDNTGELFF
abundance: NA; d_gene: NA; j_gene: TRBJ1-2; v_gene: TRBV21-1; CDR3nt: TGTGCCAGCAGCAAAAGGGGGAACGGTGGCTACACCTTC; CDR3aa: CASSKRGNGGYTF
abundance: NA; d_gene: NA; j_gene: TRBJ2-5; v_gene: TRBV4-2; CDR3nt: TGTGCCAGCAGCCAAGCGGTAAAAGGGAGCGTGGGAGAGACCCAGTACTTC; CDR3aa: CASSQAVKGSVGETQYF
abundance: NA; d_gene: NA; j_gene: TRBJ1-6; v_gene: TRBV28; CDR3nt: TGTGCCAGCAGTCCCCCGCCGGGTTCGAATATCTCACCCCTCCACTTT; CDR3aa: CASSPPPGSNISPLHF
abundance: NA; d_gene: TRBD1; j_gene: TRBJ2-6; v_gene: TRBV7-9; CDR3nt: TGTGCCAGCAGCCCACCCCGACAGGGACCTGGGGCCAACGTCCTGACTTTC; CDR3aa: CASSPPRQGPGANVLTF
abundance: NA; d_gene: NA; j_gene: TRBJ2-5; v_gene: TRBV4-1; CDR3nt: TGCGCCAGCAGCCGGACTGAGGGGGGAAGCCAAGAGACCCAGTACTTC; CDR3aa: CASSRTEGGSQETQYF
abundance: NA; d_gene: TRBD1; j_gene: TRBJ2-2; v_gene: TRBV9; CDR3nt: TGTGCCAGCAGCGGCCTCACAGGGGGCGCCGTCACCGGGGAGCTGTTTTTT; CDR3aa: CASSGLTGGAVTGELFF